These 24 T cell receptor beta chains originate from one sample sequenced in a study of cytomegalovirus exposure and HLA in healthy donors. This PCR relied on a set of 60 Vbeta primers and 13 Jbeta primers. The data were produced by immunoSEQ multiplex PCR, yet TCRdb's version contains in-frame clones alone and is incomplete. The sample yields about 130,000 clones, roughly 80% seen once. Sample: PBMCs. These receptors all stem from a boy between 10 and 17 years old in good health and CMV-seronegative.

CDR3 in amino acids: CASSLGATGLGEKLFF. The CDR3 coding sequence is TGCGCCAGCAGCTTGGGGGCAACAGGGCTCGGGGAAAAACTGTTTTTT. This chain links TRBV5-1 with TRBJ1-4, with a possible D match to TRBD1 (6 bases). Germline loops: CDR1 SGHRS, CDR2 YFSETQ. There are 16 residues in the CDR3. V was clipped by 0 bases and J by 8 bases, with 17 bases between them.

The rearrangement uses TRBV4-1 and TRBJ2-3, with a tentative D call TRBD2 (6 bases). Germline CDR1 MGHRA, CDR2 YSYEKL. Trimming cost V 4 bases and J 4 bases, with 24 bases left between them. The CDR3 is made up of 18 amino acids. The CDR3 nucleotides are TGCGCCAGCAGCCCCCCCTTGGGGGAGGCCCCTGGGGCAGATACGCAGTATTTT. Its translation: CASSPPLGEAPGADTQYF.

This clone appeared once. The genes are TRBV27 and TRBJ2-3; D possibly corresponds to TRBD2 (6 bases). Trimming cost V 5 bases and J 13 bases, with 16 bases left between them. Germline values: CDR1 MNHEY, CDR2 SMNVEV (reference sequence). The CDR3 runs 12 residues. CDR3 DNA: TGTGCCAGCAGTGCTCCGGGACTGAGCGAGTATTTT. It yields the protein CASSAPGLSEYF.

The CDR3 sequence is CASSLFLGATSGNTIYF. In DNA form, the CDR3 reads TGTGCCAGCAGCTTATTTCTTGGGGCGACCTCTGGAAACACCATATATTTT. The rearrangement joins TRBV7-6 to TRBJ1-3; possible D gene TRBD1, 5 bases. The CDR3 is 17 amino acids. Deletions cut 2 bases from V and 0 bases from J, with 14 bases between. CDR1 is SGHVS and CDR2 is FNYEAQ in the germline V gene.

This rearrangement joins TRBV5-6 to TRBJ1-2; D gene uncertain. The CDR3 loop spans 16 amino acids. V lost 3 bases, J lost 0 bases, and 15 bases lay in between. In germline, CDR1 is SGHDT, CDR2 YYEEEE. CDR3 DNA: TGTGCCAGCAGCTCTGGACTTTTTTCAGCTAACTATGGCTACACCTTC. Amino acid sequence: CASSSGLFSANYGYTF.

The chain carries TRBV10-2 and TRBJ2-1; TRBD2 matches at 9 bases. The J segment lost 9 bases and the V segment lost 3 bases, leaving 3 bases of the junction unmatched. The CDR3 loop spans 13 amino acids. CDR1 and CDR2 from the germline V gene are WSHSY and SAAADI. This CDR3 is CASSDQREVEQFF. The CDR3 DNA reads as TGCGCCAGCAGTGACCAGCGGGAGGTTGAGCAGTTCTTC.

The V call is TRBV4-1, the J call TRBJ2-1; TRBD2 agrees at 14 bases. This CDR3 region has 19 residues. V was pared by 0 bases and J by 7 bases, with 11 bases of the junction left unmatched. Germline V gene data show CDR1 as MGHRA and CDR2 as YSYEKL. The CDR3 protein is CASSQDATSGRALGNEQFF. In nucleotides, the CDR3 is TGCGCCAGCAGCCAAGATGCGACTAGCGGGAGGGCCTTGGGAAATGAGCAGTTCTTC.

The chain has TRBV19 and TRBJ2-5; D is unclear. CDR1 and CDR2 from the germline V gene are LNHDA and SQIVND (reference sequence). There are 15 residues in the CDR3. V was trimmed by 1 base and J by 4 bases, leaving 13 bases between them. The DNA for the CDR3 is TGTGCCAGTAGTATAGTCCCAAGTAGTCGAGAGACCCAGTACTTC. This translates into CASSIVPSSRETQYF. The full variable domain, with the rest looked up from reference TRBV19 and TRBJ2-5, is DGGITQSPKYLFRKEGQNVTLSCEQNLNHDAMYWYRQDPGQGLRLIYYSQIVNDFQKGDIAEGYSVSREKKESFPLTVTSAQKNPTAFYLCASSIVPSSRETQYFGPGTRLLVL.

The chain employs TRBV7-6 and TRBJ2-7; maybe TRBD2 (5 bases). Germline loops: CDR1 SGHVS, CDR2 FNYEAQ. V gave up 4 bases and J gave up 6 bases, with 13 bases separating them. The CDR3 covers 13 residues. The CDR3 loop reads CASSWRQASEQYF. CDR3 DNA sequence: TGTGCCAGCAGCTGGAGGCAGGCGTCCGAGCAGTACTTC.

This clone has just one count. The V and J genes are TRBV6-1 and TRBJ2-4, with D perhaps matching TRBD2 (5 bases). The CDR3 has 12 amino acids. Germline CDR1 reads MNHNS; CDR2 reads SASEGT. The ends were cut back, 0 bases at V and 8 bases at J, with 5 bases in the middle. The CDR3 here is CASSEARDIQYF. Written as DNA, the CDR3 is TGTGCCAGCAGTGAAGCGCGGGACATTCAGTACTTC.

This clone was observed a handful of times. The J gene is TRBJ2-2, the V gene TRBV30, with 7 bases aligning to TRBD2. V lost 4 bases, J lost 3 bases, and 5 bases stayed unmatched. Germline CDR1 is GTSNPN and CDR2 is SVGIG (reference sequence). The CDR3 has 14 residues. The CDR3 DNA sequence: TGTGCCTGGAAGCCGGGACTACACACCGGGGAGCTGTTTTTT. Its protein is CAWKPGLHTGELFF.

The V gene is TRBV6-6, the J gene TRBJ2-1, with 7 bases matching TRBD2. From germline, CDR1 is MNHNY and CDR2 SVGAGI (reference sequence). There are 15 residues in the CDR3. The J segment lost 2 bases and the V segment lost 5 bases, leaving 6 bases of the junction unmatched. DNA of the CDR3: TGTGCCAGCAGTCCTCGGGAGGCAACCTACAATGAGCAGTTCTTC. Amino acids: CASSPREATYNEQFF.

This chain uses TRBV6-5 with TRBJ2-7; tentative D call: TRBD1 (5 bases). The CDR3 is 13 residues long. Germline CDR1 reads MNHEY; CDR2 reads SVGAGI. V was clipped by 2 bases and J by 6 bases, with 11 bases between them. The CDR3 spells CASSYAGQLEQYF. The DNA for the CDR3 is TGTGCCAGCAGTTACGCCGGACAACTCGAGCAGTACTTC.

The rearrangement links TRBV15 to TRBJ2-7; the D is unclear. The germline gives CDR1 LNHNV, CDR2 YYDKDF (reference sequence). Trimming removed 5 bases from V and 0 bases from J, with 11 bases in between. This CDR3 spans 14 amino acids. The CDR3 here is CATSRYLDSYEQYF. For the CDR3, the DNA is TGTGCCACCAGCCGGTACCTTGACTCCTACGAGCAGTACTTC.

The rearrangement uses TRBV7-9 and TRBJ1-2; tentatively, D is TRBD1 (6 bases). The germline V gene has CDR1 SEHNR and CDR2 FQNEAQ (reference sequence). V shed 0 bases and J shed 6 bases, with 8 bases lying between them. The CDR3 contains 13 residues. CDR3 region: CASSLAGADGYTF. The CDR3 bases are TGTGCCAGCAGCTTAGCGGGGGCGGATGGCTACACCTTC.

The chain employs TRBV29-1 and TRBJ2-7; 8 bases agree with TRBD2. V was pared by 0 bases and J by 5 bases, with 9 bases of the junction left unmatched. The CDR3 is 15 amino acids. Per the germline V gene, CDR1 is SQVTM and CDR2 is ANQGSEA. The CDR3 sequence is CSVEDAWASGHEQYF. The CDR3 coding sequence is TGCAGCGTTGAAGACGCATGGGCTAGCGGGCACGAGCAGTACTTC.

The CDR3 coding sequence is TGCGCCAGCAGAGCGGAGGCTGTTAGCACAGATACGCAGTATTTT. It yields the protein CASRAEAVSTDTQYF. The chain employs TRBV5-1 and TRBJ2-3, with D maybe TRBD2 (5 bases). This CDR3 is built from 15 residues. Trimming removed 5 bases from V and 0 bases from J, with 13 bases in between. CDR1 is SGHRS, CDR2 YFSETQ, per germline.

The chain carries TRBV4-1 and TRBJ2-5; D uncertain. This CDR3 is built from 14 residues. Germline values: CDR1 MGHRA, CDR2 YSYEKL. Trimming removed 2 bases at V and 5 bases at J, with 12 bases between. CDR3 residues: CASSQTGSTETQYF. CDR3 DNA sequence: TGCGCCAGCAGCCAAACCGGGTCTACGGAGACCCAGTACTTC.

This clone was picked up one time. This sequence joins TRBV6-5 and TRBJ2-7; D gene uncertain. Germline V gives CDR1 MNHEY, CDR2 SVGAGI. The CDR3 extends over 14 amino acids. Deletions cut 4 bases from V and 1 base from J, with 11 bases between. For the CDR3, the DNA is TGTGCCAGCAGTTCCCCACCTATATCCTACGAGCAGTACTTC. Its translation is CASSSPPISYEQYF.

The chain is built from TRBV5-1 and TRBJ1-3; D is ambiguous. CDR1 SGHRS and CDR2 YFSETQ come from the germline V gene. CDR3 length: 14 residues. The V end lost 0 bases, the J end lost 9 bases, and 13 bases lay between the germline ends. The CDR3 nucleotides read TGCGCCAGCAGCTTGGGGGGAGCGAGGACCACCATATATTTT. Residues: CASSLGGARTTIYF.

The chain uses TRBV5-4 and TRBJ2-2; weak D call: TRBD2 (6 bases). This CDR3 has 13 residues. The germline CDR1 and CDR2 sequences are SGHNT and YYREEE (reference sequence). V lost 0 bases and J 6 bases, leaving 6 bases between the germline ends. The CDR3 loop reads CASSLERAGELFF. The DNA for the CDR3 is TGTGCCAGCAGCTTGGAGCGGGCCGGGGAGCTGTTTTTT.

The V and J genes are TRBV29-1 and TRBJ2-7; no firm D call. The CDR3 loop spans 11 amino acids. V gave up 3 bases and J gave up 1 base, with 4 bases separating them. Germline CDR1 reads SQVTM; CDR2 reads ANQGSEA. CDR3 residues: CSVDVSYEQYF. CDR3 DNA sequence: TGCAGCGTTGATGTATCCTACGAGCAGTACTTC.

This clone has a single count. This CDR3 is CASSYLSGSNEQFF. The CDR3 nucleotides read TGTGCCAGCAGCTACCTTAGCGGGAGCAATGAGCAGTTCTTC. The chain uses TRBV7-2 and TRBJ2-1, with TRBD2 matching over 9 bases. The V gene's germline CDR1 is SGHTA and CDR2 FQGNSA. J gave up 6 bases and V 4 bases, and 4 bases lay outside the gene matches. This CDR3 has 14 amino acids.

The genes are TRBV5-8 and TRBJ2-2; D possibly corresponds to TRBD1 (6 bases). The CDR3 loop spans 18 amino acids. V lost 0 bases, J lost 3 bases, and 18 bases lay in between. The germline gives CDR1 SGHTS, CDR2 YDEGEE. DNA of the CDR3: TGTGCCAGCAGCTTGGGGATTGGGGGCGAAGCGGACACCGGGGAGCTGTTTTTT. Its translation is CASSLGIGGEADTGELFF.